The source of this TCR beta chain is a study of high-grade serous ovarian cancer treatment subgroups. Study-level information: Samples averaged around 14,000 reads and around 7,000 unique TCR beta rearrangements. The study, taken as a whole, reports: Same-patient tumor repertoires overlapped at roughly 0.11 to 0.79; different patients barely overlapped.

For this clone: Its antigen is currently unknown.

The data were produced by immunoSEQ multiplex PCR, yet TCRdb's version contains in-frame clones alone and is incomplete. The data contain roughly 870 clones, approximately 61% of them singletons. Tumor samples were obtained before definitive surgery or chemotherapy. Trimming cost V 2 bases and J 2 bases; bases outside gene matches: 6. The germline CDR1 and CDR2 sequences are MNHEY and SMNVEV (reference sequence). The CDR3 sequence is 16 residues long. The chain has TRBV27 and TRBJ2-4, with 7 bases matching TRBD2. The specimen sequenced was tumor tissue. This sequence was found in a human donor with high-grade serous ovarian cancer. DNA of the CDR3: TGTGCCAGCAGTTTAATGGGGGAGGGTACCAAAAACATTCAGTACTTC. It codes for CASSLMGEGTKNIQYF.